Here is one TCR beta chain with its context. The antigen is not known. This specimen belongs to a study of CXCR3-negative and CXCR3-positive naive CD8 T cells. Overall study: Sequencing brought in 120 million to 150 million TRB reads altogether, and each library got about 1.5 +/- 0.3 million.

Preparation of TRB cDNA libraries relied on 5' RACE carrying UMI labels. TCRdb reanalyzed the 5' RACE reads, giving one entry per CDR3 protein sequence and no DNA. This sample carries about 130,000 distinct CDR3 sequences, with around 0.62% going to the ten biggest clones. Study findings and constraints: In CXCR3-positive naive cells, the TRB CDR3s were more hydrophobic than in CXCR3-negative naive cells.

The germline V gene has CDR1 DFQATT and CDR2 SNEGSKA (reference sequence). The CDR3 length is 13 residues. The receptor comes from a human donor in good health. Some clones in this sample may be carry-over from other donors' samples. This chain links TRBV20-1 with TRBJ2-7; TCRdb outputs TRBD1, but without DNA this stays unchecked. Material for sequencing was naive CXCR3+ CD8+ T cells from blood. Subset defined: CD45RO-CCR7+CD27+CD95- naive CD8+ T cells expressing CXCR3 (TNR3+). CDR3 sequence reads: CSASPLWSYEQYF.